Listed here are 22 T cell receptor beta chains from one sample, sequenced in a study of blood T cells in healthy people across ages (dated by TCRdb to between 2014 and 2016). Library creation used 5' RACE. The instrument given in TCRdb is Illumina HiSeq 2500. A second about 7 to 11 cycle PCR used a sample-barcoded 5' primer and a J-beta primer mix. Using fastp at Q25 and MiXCR, TCRdb reprocessed the public reads and kept productive beta chains. Identical CDR3 proteins give one entry, which carries the most common genes and DNA. The sample table shows roughly 790,000 distinct CDR3 sequences, and approximately 43% are seen once. Together, the top ten hold 20% to 25% of the sample. Material for sequencing was blood. These receptors originate from a woman aged 55-75 years in good health.

This clonotype was seen a handful of times. The chain couples TRBV20-1 to TRBJ2-5, with 11 bases identical to TRBD2. CDR1 is DFQATT, CDR2 SNEGSKA, per germline (reference sequence). The V segment lost 3 bases and the J segment 7 bases; nucleotides outside the gene matches: 10. CDR3 length: 15 amino acids. This chain's CDR3 is CSARLLAGVGVTQYF. The CDR3 coding sequence is TGCAGTGCTAGGTTACTAGCGGGAGTGGGGGTGACCCAGTACTTC.

This clonotype came up a few times. V gene TRBV7-2 combines with J gene TRBJ1-5; D is unclear. CDR1 and CDR2 (germline): SGHTA, FQGNSA. This CDR3 region has 13 residues. V was cut by 4 bases and J by 4 bases, with 8 bases left in between. The CDR3 DNA reads as TGTGCCAGCAGCTCCCAGAAGAATCAGCCCCAGCATTTT. Its translation: CASSSQKNQPQHF.

J is TRBJ1-2 and V is TRBV7-9; 7 bases match TRBD1. The CDR3 length is 12 residues. The V segment lost 5 bases and the J segment 5 bases; nucleotides outside the gene matches: 2. Germline CDR1 is SEHNR and CDR2 is FQNEAQ (reference sequence). CDR3 sequence (DNA): TGTGCCAGCAGCACGGGACAGTATGGCTACACCTTC. It codes for CASSTGQYGYTF. The full variable domain, completed using reference TRBV7-9 and TRBJ1-2, is DTGVSQNPRHKITKRGQNVTFRCDPISEHNRLYWYRQTLGQGPEFLTYFQNEAQLEKSRLLSDRFSAERPKGSFSTLEIQRTEQGDSAMYLCASSTGQYGYTFGSGTRLTVV.

This chain connects TRBV18 to TRBJ2-7, with D perhaps TRBD1 (6 bases). The CDR3 runs to 15 residues. Trimming took off 3 bases at V and 0 bases at J, with 12 bases between the two ends. Germline assignment: CDR1 KGHSH and CDR2 LQKENI. The CDR3 spells CASSPDSTFSYEQYF. CDR3 nucleotides: TGTGCCAGCTCACCGGACAGTACTTTCTCCTACGAGCAGTACTTC.

This clonotype showed up just a few times. This chain joins TRBV7-2 and TRBJ2-1; no reliable D call. With 2 bases removed from V and 4 bases from J, the gap between germline ends came to 12 bases. This CDR3 region has 15 residues. Germline CDR1 and CDR2: SGHTA and FQGNSA. DNA for the CDR3: TGTGCCAGCAGCTTACCCCTCGGGCTTTACAATGAGCAGTTCTTC. This codes for CASSLPLGLYNEQFF. Full variable domain (remainder filled in from reference TRBV7-2 and TRBJ2-1): GAGVSQSPSNKVTEKGKDVELRCDPISGHTALYWYRQSLGQGLEFLIYFQGNSAPDKSGLPSDRFSAERTGGSVSTLTIQRTQQEDSAVYLCASSLPLGLYNEQFFGPGTRLTVL.

This clonotype was detected only a few times. V is TRBV29-1 and J is TRBJ1-1; D might be TRBD1 (5 bases). This CDR3 region has 13 residues. Germline CDR1 and CDR2: SQVTM and ANQGSEA. The V end was cut by 3 bases, the J end by 0 bases, with 8 bases between. This CDR3 is CSVDGGLNTEAFF. CDR3 coding DNA: TGCAGCGTTGATGGGGGGTTGAACACTGAAGCTTTCTTT. The whole variable domain, filled in from reference TRBV29-1 and TRBJ1-1, reads SAVISQKPSRDICQRGTSLTIQCQVDSQVTMMFWYRQQPGQSLTLIATANQGSEATYESGFVIDKFPISRPNLTFSTLTVSNMSPEDSSIYLCSVDGGLNTEAFFGQGTRLTVV.

The V and J genes are TRBV5-6 and TRBJ2-2; D is ambiguous. V was clipped by 4 bases and J by 4 bases, with 14 bases between them. CDR3 length: 15 residues. The germline gives CDR1 SGHDT, CDR2 YYEEEE. The CDR3 protein is CASSILQVGTGELFF. CDR3 DNA: TGTGCCAGCAGCATTCTGCAGGTCGGCACCGGGGAGCTGTTTTTT.

The chain has TRBV27 and TRBJ1-6; possibly TRBD1 for D (5 bases). Trimming pared 8 bases from V and 7 bases from J, leaving 15 bases between. Germline V gene sequence: CDR1 MNHEY, CDR2 SMNVEV (reference sequence). This CDR3 is built from 14 residues. The CDR3 reads CASGPGTANSPLHF. The CDR3, as DNA: TGTGCCAGCGGCCCCGGGACGGCGAATTCACCCCTCCACTTT.

Only a few counts were recorded for this clonotype. The chain combines TRBV3-1 with TRBJ2-5; no firm D call. Germline assignment: CDR1 LGHDT and CDR2 YNNKEL (reference sequence). The germline V and J ends were trimmed by 1 base and 12 bases, with 12 bases remaining between them. This CDR3 contains 12 residues. Here the CDR3 reads CASSQGDRIEYF. In DNA form, the CDR3 reads TGTGCCAGCAGCCAAGGTGACCGGATTGAGTACTTC.

The V gene is TRBV20-1, the J gene TRBJ2-1; 10 bases line up with TRBD2. The CDR3 loop spans 13 amino acids. CDR1 DFQATT and CDR2 SNEGSKA come from the germline V gene (reference sequence). J was trimmed by 5 bases and V by 2 bases; bases with no gene match: 0. CDR3 nucleotides: TGCAGTGCTAGACTAGCGGGAGACAATGAGCAGTTCTTC. Translation gives CSARLAGDNEQFF.

Note on this clonotype: Its ends do not fully match the called genes, so a read error is possible. The rearrangement joins TRBV30 to TRBJ1-1, with 8 bases that match TRBD1. This CDR3 contains 14 residues. The germline CDR1 and CDR2 sequences are GTSNPN and SVGIG (reference sequence). The DNA of the CDR3 is TGTGCCTGGGCCCTGGACAGGGTAAACACTAAAGCTTTCTTT. Protein sequence: CAWALDRVNTKAFF.

The gene calls are TRBV4-2 and TRBJ2-1; maybe TRBD1 (7 bases). Germline V CDR1 and CDR2: LGHNA, YNFKEQ. The CDR3 contains 15 residues. Trimming stripped 4 bases from V and 7 bases from J, with 17 bases between. The CDR3 bases are TGTGCCAGCAGCCGAGATGTCAGGGGGGAGAATGAGCAGTTCTTC. Its protein product is CASSRDVRGENEQFF.

The chain employs TRBV20-1 and TRBJ1-5; 11 bases map to TRBD1. The CDR3 runs 15 residues. Germline V gives CDR1 DFQATT, CDR2 SNEGSKA (reference sequence). Trimming took 3 bases from V and 4 from J; bases not matched to a gene: 5. Here the CDR3 reads CSARAGTGGNQPQHF. CDR3 coding DNA: TGCAGTGCTAGGGCCGGGACAGGGGGTAATCAGCCCCAGCATTTT.

The rearrangement joins TRBV6-2 or TRBV6-3 to TRBJ2-3, with TRBD2 as a possible D gene (6 bases). The length of the CDR3 is 17 residues. V lost 0 bases, J lost 3 bases, and 16 bases lay in between. The germline CDR1 and CDR2 sequences are MNHEY and SVGEGT. CDR3 DNA: TGTGCCAGCAGTTACTCACTCCAGGGAGGAAGGACAGATACGCAGTATTTT. This codes for CASSYSLQGGRTDTQYF.

The rearrangement links TRBV28 to TRBJ2-7; D possibly matches TRBD1 or TRBD2 (6 bases each). The last part of the DNA fits TRBJ2-5 better; the J call may be wrong. Germline V lookup: CDR1 MDHEN, CDR2 SYDVKM. This CDR3 spans 17 amino acids. CDR3 residues: CASSLRFMGGAWETQYF. In DNA form, the CDR3 reads TGTGCCAGCAGTTTAAGGTTTATGGGGGGCGCCTGGGAGACCCAGTACTTC.

This clonotype was recorded only once. V and J are TRBV7-2 and TRBJ2-5; 10 bases are shared with TRBD2. CDR3 length: 16 residues. After removal of 3 bases from V and 4 bases from J, the junction contained 8 bases not matched to a gene. Looked up from germline, CDR1 is SGHTA and CDR2 is FQGNSA. CDR3 sequence reads: CASSLATAGGRETQYF. The CDR3 DNA sequence: TGTGCCAGCAGCTTGGCTACAGCGGGGGGGCGAGAGACCCAGTACTTC.

V and J are TRBV29-1 and TRBJ1-2, with D possibly being TRBD1 (5 bases). Trimming stripped 8 bases from V and 3 bases from J, with 16 bases between. The CDR3 contains 13 residues. CDR1 and CDR2 from the germline V gene are SQVTM and ANQGSEA. For the CDR3, the DNA is TGCAGCTACCGCGGGGAGGGGCACTATGGCTACACCTTC. Translating it yields CSYRGEGHYGYTF.

In this sample, this clonotype turned up a few times. The rearrangement joins TRBV12-3 or TRBV12-4 to TRBJ1-6; D possibly corresponds to TRBD1 (6 bases). The CDR3 is 15 amino acids. V shed 6 bases and J shed 7 bases, with 16 bases lying between them. CDR3 sequence reads: CASSWTVGNNSPLHF. CDR3 sequence (DNA): TGTGCCAGCAGCTGGACAGTCGGAAACAATTCACCCCTCCACTTT.

The J gene is TRBJ1-1, the V gene TRBV10-3; the match to TRBD1 covers 11 bases. There are 13 residues in the CDR3. V dropped 7 bases and J dropped 5; count of bases not matched to a gene: 3. CDR1 ENHRY and CDR2 SYGVKD come from the germline V gene. CDR3 in amino acids: CAITGTGGTEAFF. The CDR3 DNA follows: TGTGCCATCACCGGGACAGGGGGGACTGAAGCTTTCTTT.

This chain joins TRBV20-1 and TRBJ2-3; D not certain. The germline CDR1 and CDR2 sequences are DFQATT and SNEGSKA (reference sequence). Trimming removed 4 bases from V and 2 bases from J, with 19 bases in between. The CDR3 totals 16 residues. CDR3 sequence (DNA): TGCAGTGCTACACCCACGTCTCGCGGTTACACAGATACGCAGTATTTT. Translating it yields CSATPTSRGYTDTQYF.

The chain couples TRBV6-2 or TRBV6-3 to TRBJ2-1; TRBD2 matches 14 bases. Germline CDR1 MNHEY, CDR2 SVGEGT. This CDR3 region has 17 residues. The V gene end was trimmed by 2 bases and the J gene end by 9 bases; junction bases not matched to a gene: 9. CDR3 DNA sequence: TGTGCCAGCAGTTACGAACCCGGGACTAGCGGGAGTCTTGAGCAGTTCTTC. Protein: CASSYEPGTSGSLEQFF.

This clonotype appeared a few times. The chain recombines TRBV5-5 with TRBJ2-3; TRBD1 matches at 7 bases. The CDR3 contains 16 residues. Germline V lookup: CDR1 SGHKS, CDR2 YYEKEE (reference sequence). J lost 0 bases, V lost 0 bases, and 4 bases had no gene match. In nucleotides, the CDR3 is TGTGCCAGCAGCTTGGTGCTGGACAGGAGCACAGATACGCAGTATTTT. This sequence encodes CASSLVLDRSTDTQYF.